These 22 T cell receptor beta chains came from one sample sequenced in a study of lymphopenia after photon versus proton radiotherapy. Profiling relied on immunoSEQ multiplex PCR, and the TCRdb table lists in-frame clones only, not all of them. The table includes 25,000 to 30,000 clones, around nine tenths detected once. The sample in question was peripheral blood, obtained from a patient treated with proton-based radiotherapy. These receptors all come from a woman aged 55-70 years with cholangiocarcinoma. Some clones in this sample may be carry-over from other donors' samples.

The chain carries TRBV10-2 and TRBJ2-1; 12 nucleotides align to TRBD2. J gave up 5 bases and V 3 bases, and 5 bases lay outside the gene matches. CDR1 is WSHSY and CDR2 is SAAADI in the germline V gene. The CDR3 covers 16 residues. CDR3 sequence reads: CASSEQRTSGNNEQFF. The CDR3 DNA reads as TGCGCCAGCAGTGAACAGAGGACTAGCGGGAACAATGAGCAGTTCTTC.

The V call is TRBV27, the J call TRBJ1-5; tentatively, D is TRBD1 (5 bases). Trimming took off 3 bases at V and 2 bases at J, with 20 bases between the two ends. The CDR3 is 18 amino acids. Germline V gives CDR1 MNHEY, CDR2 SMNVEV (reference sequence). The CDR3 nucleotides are TGTGCCAGCAGTTTTGTGGGACCCCCGGACTTGGGCAATCAGCCCCAGCATTTT. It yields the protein CASSFVGPPDLGNQPQHF.

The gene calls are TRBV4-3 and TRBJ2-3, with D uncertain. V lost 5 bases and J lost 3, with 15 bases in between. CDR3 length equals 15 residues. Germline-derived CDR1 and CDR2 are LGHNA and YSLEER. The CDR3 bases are TGCGCCAGCAGCATACAAGGGTCGAGAACAGATACGCAGTATTTT. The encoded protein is CASSIQGSRTDTQYF.

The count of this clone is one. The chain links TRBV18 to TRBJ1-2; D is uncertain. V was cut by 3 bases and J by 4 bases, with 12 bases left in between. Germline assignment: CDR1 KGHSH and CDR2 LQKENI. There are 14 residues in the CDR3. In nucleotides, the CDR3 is TGTGCCAGCTCACCTCTGGGGTCCGCCTATGGCTACACCTTC. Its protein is CASSPLGSAYGYTF.

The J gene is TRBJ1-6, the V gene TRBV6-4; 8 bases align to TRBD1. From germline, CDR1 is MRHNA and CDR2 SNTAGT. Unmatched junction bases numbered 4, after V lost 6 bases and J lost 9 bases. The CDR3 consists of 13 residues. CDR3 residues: CASSDRGGSPLHF. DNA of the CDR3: TGTGCCAGCAGCGACAGGGGAGGTTCACCCCTCCACTTT.

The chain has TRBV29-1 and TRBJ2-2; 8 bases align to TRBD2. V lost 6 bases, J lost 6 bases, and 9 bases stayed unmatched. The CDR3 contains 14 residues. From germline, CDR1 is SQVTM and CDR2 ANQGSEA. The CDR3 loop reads CSVAEGLVAGELFF. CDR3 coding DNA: TGCAGCGTCGCAGAGGGACTAGTCGCCGGGGAGCTGTTTTTT.

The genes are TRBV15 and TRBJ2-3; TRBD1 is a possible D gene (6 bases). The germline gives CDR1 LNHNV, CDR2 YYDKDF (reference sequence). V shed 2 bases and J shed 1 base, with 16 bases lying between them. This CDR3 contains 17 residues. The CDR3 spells CATSRHKTGGGTDTQYF. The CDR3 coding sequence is TGTGCCACCAGCAGACATAAGACAGGAGGTGGCACAGATACGCAGTATTTT.

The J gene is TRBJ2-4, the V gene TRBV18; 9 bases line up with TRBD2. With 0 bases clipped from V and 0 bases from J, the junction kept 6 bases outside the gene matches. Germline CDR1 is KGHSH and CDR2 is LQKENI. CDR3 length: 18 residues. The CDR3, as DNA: TGTGCCAGCTCACCACCGGGGGTAGCGGGAGCAGCCAAAAACATTCAGTACTTC. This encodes CASSPPGVAGAAKNIQYF.

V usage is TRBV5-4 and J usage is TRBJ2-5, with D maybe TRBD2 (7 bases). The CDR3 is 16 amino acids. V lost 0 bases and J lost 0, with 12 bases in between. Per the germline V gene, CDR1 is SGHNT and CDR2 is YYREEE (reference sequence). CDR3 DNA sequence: TGTGCCAGCAGCTTGGGGGGGGGCCGGAACCAAGAGACCCAGTACTTC. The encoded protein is CASSLGGGRNQETQYF.

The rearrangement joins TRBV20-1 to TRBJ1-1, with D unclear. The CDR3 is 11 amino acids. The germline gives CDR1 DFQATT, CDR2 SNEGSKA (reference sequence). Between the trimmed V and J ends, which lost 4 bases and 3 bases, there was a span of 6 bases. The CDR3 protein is CSAKWDTEAFF. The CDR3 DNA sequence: TGCAGTGCTAAGTGGGACACTGAAGCTTTCTTT.

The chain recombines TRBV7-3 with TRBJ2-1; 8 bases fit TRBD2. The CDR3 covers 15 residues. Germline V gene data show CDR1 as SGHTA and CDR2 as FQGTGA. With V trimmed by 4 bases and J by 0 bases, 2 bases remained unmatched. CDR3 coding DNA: TGTGCCAGCAGCTCCGGGACTAGCTCCTACAATGAGCAGTTCTTC. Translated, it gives CASSSGTSSYNEQFF.

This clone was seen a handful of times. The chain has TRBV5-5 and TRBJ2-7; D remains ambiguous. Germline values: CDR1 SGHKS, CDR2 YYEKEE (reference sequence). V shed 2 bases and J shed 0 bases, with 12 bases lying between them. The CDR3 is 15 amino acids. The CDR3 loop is CASSFSGRSSYEQYF. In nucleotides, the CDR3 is TGTGCCAGCAGCTTTTCCGGAAGGAGCTCCTACGAGCAGTACTTC.

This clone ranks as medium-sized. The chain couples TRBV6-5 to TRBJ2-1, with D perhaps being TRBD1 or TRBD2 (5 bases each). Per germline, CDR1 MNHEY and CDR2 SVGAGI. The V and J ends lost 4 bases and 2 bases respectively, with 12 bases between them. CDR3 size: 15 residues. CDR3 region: CASSSGTLTYNEQFF. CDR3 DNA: TGTGCCAGCAGTTCCGGGACCCTGACCTACAATGAGCAGTTCTTC.

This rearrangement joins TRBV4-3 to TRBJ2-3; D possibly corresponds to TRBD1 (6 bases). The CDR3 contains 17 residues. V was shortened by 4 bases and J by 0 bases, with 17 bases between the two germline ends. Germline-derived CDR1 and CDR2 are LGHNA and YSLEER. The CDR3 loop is CASSPFPGRGSTDTQYF. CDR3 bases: TGCGCCAGCAGCCCATTCCCAGGTAGGGGGAGCACAGATACGCAGTATTTT.

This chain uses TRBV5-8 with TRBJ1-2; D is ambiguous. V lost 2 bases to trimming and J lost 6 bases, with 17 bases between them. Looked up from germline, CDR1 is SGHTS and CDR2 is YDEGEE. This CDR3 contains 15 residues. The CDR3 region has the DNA TGTGCCAGCAGCTTTGGTTTCGCTGAGATTGATGGCTACACCTTC. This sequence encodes CASSFGFAEIDGYTF.

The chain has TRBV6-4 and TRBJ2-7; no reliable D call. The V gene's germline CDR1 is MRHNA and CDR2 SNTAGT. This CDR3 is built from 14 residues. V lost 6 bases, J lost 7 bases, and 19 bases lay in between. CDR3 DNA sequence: TGTGCCAGCAGCCCCGGGCCCCGATCGAGGGAGCAGTACTTC. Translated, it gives CASSPGPRSREQYF.

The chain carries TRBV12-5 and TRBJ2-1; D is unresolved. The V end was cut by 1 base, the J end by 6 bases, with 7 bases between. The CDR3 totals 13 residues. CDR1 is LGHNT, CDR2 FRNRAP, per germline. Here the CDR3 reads CASGLGLGNEQFF. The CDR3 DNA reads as TGTGCTAGTGGTTTGGGTCTCGGCAATGAGCAGTTCTTC.

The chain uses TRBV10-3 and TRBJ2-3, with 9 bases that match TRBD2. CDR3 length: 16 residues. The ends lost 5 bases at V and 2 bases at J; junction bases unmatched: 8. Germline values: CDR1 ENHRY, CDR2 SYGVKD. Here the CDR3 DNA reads TGTGCCATCAGTCGACTAGCGGACGCCACCACAGATACGCAGTATTTT. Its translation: CAISRLADATTDTQYF.

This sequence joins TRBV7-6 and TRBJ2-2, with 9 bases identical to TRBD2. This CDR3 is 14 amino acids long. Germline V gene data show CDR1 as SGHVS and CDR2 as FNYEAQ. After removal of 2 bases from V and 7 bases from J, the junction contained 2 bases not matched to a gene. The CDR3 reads CASSLSSGDGELFF. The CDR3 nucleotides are TGTGCCAGCAGCTTATCTAGCGGGGACGGGGAGCTGTTTTTT.

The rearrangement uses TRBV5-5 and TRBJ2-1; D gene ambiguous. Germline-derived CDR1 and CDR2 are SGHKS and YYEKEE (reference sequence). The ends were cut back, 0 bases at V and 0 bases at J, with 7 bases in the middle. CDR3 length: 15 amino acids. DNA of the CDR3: TGTGCCAGCAGCTTGGCAGCGAGCTCCTACAATGAGCAGTTCTTC. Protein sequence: CASSLAASSYNEQFF.

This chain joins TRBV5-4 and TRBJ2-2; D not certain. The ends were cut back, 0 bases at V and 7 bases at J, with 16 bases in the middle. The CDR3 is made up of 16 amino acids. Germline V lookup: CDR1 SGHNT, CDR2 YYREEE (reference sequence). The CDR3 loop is CASSLGAGQTGGELFF. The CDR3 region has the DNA TGTGCCAGCAGCTTGGGAGCAGGTCAAACGGGCGGGGAGCTGTTTTTT.

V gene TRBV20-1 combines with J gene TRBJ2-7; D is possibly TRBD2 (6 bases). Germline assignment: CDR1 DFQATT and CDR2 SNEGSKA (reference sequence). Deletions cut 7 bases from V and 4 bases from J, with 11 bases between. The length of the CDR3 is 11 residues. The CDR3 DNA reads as TGCAGTGTCAGTGCGGGGTACGAGCAGTACTTC. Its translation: CSVSAGYEQYF.